These 2 T cell receptor beta chains were sequenced from one sample in a study of shared clonotypes between healthy human individuals. The assay was immunoSEQ multiplex PCR, and TCRdb's table has in-frame clones only and misses some. The repertoire holds around 95,000 clones, around 47% seen once, with roughly 15% in the top ten. Specimen: PBMCs. These receptors originate from a woman between 40 and 55 years old in good health. Some clones in this sample may be carry-over from other donors' samples.

This clone has just a few counts. The sample contains more than one DNA sequence encoding this CDR3. This chain uses TRBV30 with TRBJ1-2; D possibly corresponds to TRBD1 (6 bases). Germline CDR1 and CDR2: GTSNPN and SVGIG (reference sequence). Trimming pared 2 bases from V and 8 bases from J, leaving 21 bases between. The CDR3 loop spans 15 amino acids. This CDR3 reads CAWSSWTAPKSGYTF. In DNA, the CDR3 is TGTGCCTGGAGTTCCTGGACAGCCCCGAAGTCGGGCTACACCTTC. Based on the CDR3 plus reference TRBV30 and TRBJ1-2, the full variable domain is SQTIHQWPATLVQPVGSPLSLECTVEGTSNPNLYWYRQAAGRGLQLLFYSVGIGQISSEVPQNLSASRPQDRQFILSSKKLLLSDSGFYLCAWSSWTAPKSGYTFGSGTRLTVV.

This clone was detected a few times. V usage is TRBV18 and J usage is TRBJ2-2; D is perhaps TRBD1 or TRBD2 (5 bases each). Between the trimmed V and J ends, which lost 3 bases and 7 bases, there was a span of 15 bases. Germline CDR1 KGHSH, CDR2 LQKENI. CDR3 length equals 15 residues. CDR3 region: CASSPPGTPGGELFF. CDR3 in DNA: TGTGCCAGCTCACCCCCAGGGACGCCGGGCGGGGAGCTGTTTTTT.